This is a list of T cell receptor beta chains from one sample in a study of blood T cells in healthy people across ages. TCRdb reprocessed the 5' RACE reads via MiXCR and lists one record per CDR3 protein. The sample has around 1,000,000 distinct CDR3 sequences, roughly 24% seen once. These data also featured in a second study, about T cells of mothers and their children.

The sample comprised blood. The receptors come from a girl aged 2-10 years in good health. The CDR3 runs from the conserved cysteine through the conserved F or W. D genes are given only for firm matches. Clone size, where shown, is once, few, many, or a class for clones that have expanded.

j_call: TRBJ2-7; d_call: NA; v_call: TRBV13; clone_size: NA; cdr3_aa: CASSPLAGDKPRPYEQYF; cdr3_nt: TGTGCCAGCAGCCCACTGGCAGGGGACAAACCAAGGCCCTACGAGCAGTACTTC
j_call: TRBJ2-7; d_call: NA; v_call: TRBV20-1; clone_size: few; cdr3_aa: CSARDESEQYF; cdr3_nt: TGCAGTGCTAGAGATGAATCCGAGCAGTACTTC
j_call: TRBJ2-3; d_call: NA; v_call: TRBV9; clone_size: many; cdr3_aa: CASSVFLTDTQYF; cdr3_nt: TGTGCCAGCAGCGTTTTCCTGACAGATACGCAGTATTTT
j_call: TRBJ2-1; d_call: TRBD2; v_call: TRBV9; clone_size: few; cdr3_aa: CASSVPGGGEQFF; cdr3_nt: TGTGCCAGCAGCGTACCAGGCGGGGGTGAGCAGTTCTTC
j_call: TRBJ2-1; d_call: NA; v_call: TRBV7-3; clone_size: few; cdr3_aa: CASSLYGDEQFF; cdr3_nt: TGTGCCAGCAGCTTATACGGGGATGAGCAGTTCTTC
j_call: TRBJ1-2; d_call: NA; v_call: TRBV12-3/TRBV12-4; clone_size: many; cdr3_aa: CASSSGTHYGYTF; cdr3_nt: TGTGCCAGCAGTTCCGGAACCCACTATGGCTACACCTTC
j_call: TRBJ1-3; d_call: TRBD1; v_call: TRBV6-6; clone_size: once; cdr3_aa: CASSYLGQGGRNTIYF; cdr3_nt: TGTGCCAGCAGTTACCTTGGACAGGGAGGGAGGAACACCATATATTTT
j_call: TRBJ1-5; d_call: NA; v_call: TRBV12-3/TRBV12-4; clone_size: few; cdr3_aa: CASSLDAEIHSNQPQHF; cdr3_nt: TGTGCCAGCAGTTTAGATGCCGAGATACATAGCAATCAGCCCCAGCATTTT
j_call: TRBJ2-5; d_call: NA; v_call: TRBV29-1; clone_size: few; cdr3_aa: CSVDLGQETQYF; cdr3_nt: TGCAGCGTTGATCTGGGCCAAGAGACCCAGTACTTC
j_call: TRBJ2-3; d_call: TRBD2; v_call: TRBV7-2; clone_size: few; cdr3_aa: CASSLKRGGLGDTQYF; cdr3_nt: TGTGCCAGCAGCTTAAAGCGGGGGGGCCTTGGGGATACGCAGTATTTT
j_call: TRBJ2-5; d_call: TRBD1; v_call: TRBV5-1; clone_size: few; cdr3_aa: CASRTGVGETQYF; cdr3_nt: TGCGCCAGCAGAACAGGGGTAGGAGAGACCCAGTACTTC
j_call: TRBJ2-5; d_call: TRBD2; v_call: TRBV10-3; clone_size: few; cdr3_aa: CAISPPGLAETQYF; cdr3_nt: TGTGCCATCAGTCCTCCGGGACTAGCGGAGACCCAGTACTTC
j_call: TRBJ1-2; d_call: TRBD1; v_call: TRBV5-1; clone_size: NA; cdr3_aa: CASKSTGTGHTF; cdr3_nt: TGCGCCAGCAAATCGACAGGGACTGGCCACACCTTC
j_call: TRBJ2-5; d_call: TRBD1; v_call: TRBV28; clone_size: few; cdr3_aa: CASSSTGEQETQYF; cdr3_nt: TGTGCCAGCAGTTCCACAGGGGAGCAAGAGACCCAGTACTTC
j_call: TRBJ1-5; d_call: TRBD1; v_call: TRBV7-8; clone_size: NA; cdr3_aa: CASSFGGTDSNQPQHF; cdr3_nt: TGTGCCAGCAGCTTTGGAGGGACAGATAGCAATCAGCCCCAGCATTTT
j_call: TRBJ1-4; d_call: NA; v_call: TRBV29-1; clone_size: NA; cdr3_aa: CTAYIPTNEKLFF; cdr3_nt: TGCACCGCGTATATACCAACTAATGAAAAACTGTTTTTT
j_call: TRBJ1-1; d_call: NA; v_call: TRBV12-3/TRBV12-4; clone_size: NA; cdr3_aa: CASSLGNGAEAFF; cdr3_nt: TGTGCCAGCAGTTTGGGGAACGGCGCTGAAGCTTTCTTT
j_call: TRBJ1-1; d_call: NA; v_call: TRBV6-5; clone_size: NA; cdr3_aa: CASSYSSDLRNTEAFF; cdr3_nt: TGTGCCAGCAGTTACTCATCGGATCTAAGGAACACTGAAGCTTTCTTT
j_call: TRBJ2-5; d_call: TRBD1; v_call: TRBV28; clone_size: NA; cdr3_aa: CASSITTGINQETQYF; cdr3_nt: TGTGCCAGCAGTATCACGACAGGGATCAACCAAGAGACCCAGTACTTC
j_call: TRBJ2-1; d_call: TRBD2; v_call: TRBV18; clone_size: NA; cdr3_aa: CASSDLAGRHNEQFF; cdr3_nt: TGTGCCAGCTCAGACCTAGCGGGAAGACACAATGAGCAGTTCTTC
j_call: TRBJ2-1; d_call: NA; v_call: TRBV28; clone_size: few; cdr3_aa: CASSFNSNEQFF; cdr3_nt: TGTGCCAGCAGTTTTAACAGCAATGAGCAGTTCTTC
j_call: TRBJ1-4; d_call: NA; v_call: TRBV27; clone_size: NA; cdr3_aa: CASSTYTGPVEKLFF; cdr3_nt: TGTGCCAGCAGTACCTACACAGGGCCGGTTGAAAAACTGTTTTTT
j_call: TRBJ2-2; d_call: NA; v_call: TRBV6-5; clone_size: NA; cdr3_aa: CASSWLDPPNTGELFF; cdr3_nt: TGTGCCAGCAGTTGGTTGGATCCTCCGAACACCGGGGAGCTGTTTTTT
j_call: TRBJ2-4; d_call: TRBD2; v_call: TRBV5-6; clone_size: few; cdr3_aa: CASSSVVSGSFLAKNIQYF; cdr3_nt: TGTGCCAGCAGCTCAGTGGTTAGCGGGAGTTTCCTAGCCAAAAACATTCAGTACTTC
j_call: TRBJ2-7; d_call: TRBD2; v_call: TRBV7-2; clone_size: many; cdr3_aa: CASSLAGSSYEQYF; cdr3_nt: TGTGCCAGCAGTTTAGCGGGGAGCTCCTACGAGCAGTACTTC
j_call: TRBJ2-3; d_call: NA; v_call: TRBV12-3/TRBV12-4; clone_size: few; cdr3_aa: CASSGEDTQYF; cdr3_nt: TGTGCCAGCAGTGGGGAGGATACGCAGTATTTT
j_call: TRBJ2-1; d_call: TRBD2; v_call: TRBV7-2; clone_size: NA; cdr3_aa: CASSQTTSGGYNEQFF; cdr3_nt: TGCGCCAGCAGCCAGACCACTAGCGGGGGGTACAATGAGCAGTTCTTC
j_call: TRBJ2-5; d_call: NA; v_call: TRBV6-2/TRBV6-3; clone_size: NA; cdr3_aa: CASIGALETQYF; cdr3_nt: TGTGCCAGCATCGGGGCCCTGGAGACCCAGTACTTC
j_call: TRBJ2-2; d_call: NA; v_call: TRBV29-1; clone_size: few; cdr3_aa: CSVTYRDTTGELFF; cdr3_nt: TGCAGCGTTACATACCGGGACACCACCGGGGAGCTGTTTTTT
j_call: TRBJ2-7; d_call: TRBD2; v_call: TRBV6-5; clone_size: few; cdr3_aa: CASSYSGTSAYEQYF; cdr3_nt: TGTGCCAGCAGTTACTCAGGGACTAGCGCCTACGAGCAGTACTTC
j_call: TRBJ1-4; d_call: NA; v_call: TRBV7-9; clone_size: few; cdr3_aa: CASNRGEANEKLFF; cdr3_nt: TGTGCCAGCAACCGAGGGGAGGCTAATGAAAAACTGTTTTTT
j_call: TRBJ2-2; d_call: NA; v_call: TRBV28; clone_size: few; cdr3_aa: CASSPLRWSDTGELFF; cdr3_nt: TGTGCCAGCAGTCCCCTCAGGTGGTCAGACACCGGGGAGCTGTTTTTT
j_call: TRBJ1-5; d_call: NA; v_call: TRBV12-3/TRBV12-4; clone_size: few; cdr3_aa: CASSLDILGQPQHF; cdr3_nt: TGTGCCAGCAGTTTAGACATCTTAGGCCAGCCCCAGCATTTT
j_call: TRBJ2-5; d_call: TRBD2; v_call: TRBV28; clone_size: NA; cdr3_aa: CASSLELKAGAVGETQYF; cdr3_nt: TGTGCCAGCAGTTTAGAACTTAAAGCGGGAGCGGTGGGTGAGACCCAGTACTTC
j_call: TRBJ2-1; d_call: NA; v_call: TRBV6-5; clone_size: NA; cdr3_aa: CASSVGYYNEQFF; cdr3_nt: TGTGCCAGCAGTGTAGGGTATTACAATGAGCAGTTCTTC
j_call: TRBJ2-7; d_call: NA; v_call: TRBV6-5; clone_size: NA; cdr3_aa: CASRKPGATYEQYF; cdr3_nt: TGTGCCAGCAGAAAGCCGGGGGCAACCTACGAGCAGTACTTC
j_call: TRBJ2-5; d_call: NA; v_call: TRBV4-1; clone_size: few; cdr3_aa: CASSLPGEGETQYF; cdr3_nt: TGCGCCAGCAGCCTACCCGGAGAGGGAGAGACCCAGTACTTC
j_call: TRBJ2-7; d_call: TRBD2; v_call: TRBV7-2; clone_size: few; cdr3_aa: CASSRAGSSYEQYF; cdr3_nt: TGTGCCAGCAGTCGAGCGGGATCCTCCTACGAGCAGTACTTC
j_call: TRBJ2-3; d_call: NA; v_call: TRBV20-1; clone_size: NA; cdr3_aa: CSARDQGEPSSTDTQYF; cdr3_nt: TGCAGTGCTAGAGATCAAGGCGAGCCCAGTTCCACAGATACGCAGTATTTT